The rows below give T cell receptor beta chains drawn from one sample of a study of blood T cell repertoires in COVID-19. Generated by immunoSEQ multiplex PCR, the TCRdb table keeps only in-frame clones and is missing some. Of 380,000 or so clones in the sample, about 89% were seen once. Material: PBMCs or T cells enriched from blood (not recorded which). These receptors came from a man aged 30 to 45 who had recovered from COVID-19. The CDR3 runs from the conserved cysteine through the conserved F or W. A D gene is named only where the DNA matches it firmly. Rows may omit the clone size; those that give it use once, few, many or a size class.

TGTGCCAGTAGTATACTCGGGACTTCGCTGAATGAGCAGTTCTTC,CASSILGTSLNEQFF,TRBV19,TRBJ2-1,.,15,.
TGTGCCAGCTCACCGGGGACAGGGGGAAACTATGGCTACACCTTC,CASSPGTGGNYGYTF,TRBV18,TRBJ1-2,TRBD1,15,.
TGTGCCACCGGAGGGACAGGTGGTGCCGATACGCAGTATTTT,CATGGTGGADTQYF,TRBV7-9,TRBJ2-3,TRBD1,14,.
TGTGCCAGCAGTTATGACAGGGGCCATGGCTACACCTTC,CASSYDRGHGYTF,TRBV12-3/TRBV12-4,TRBJ1-2,TRBD1,13,.
TGTGCCTGGAGTGCCCAAGCGGGGGGGAACACCGGGGAGCTGTTTTTT,CAWSAQAGGNTGELFF,TRBV30,TRBJ2-2,TRBD2,16,once
TGCGCCCCTTGGGGAGGGACGCAGTATTTT,CAPWGGTQYF,TRBV20-1,TRBJ2-3,TRBD2,10,.
TGTGCCAGCAGCTCGGACAGGGTCAACTATGGCTACACCTTC,CASSSDRVNYGYTF,TRBV7-8,TRBJ1-2,TRBD1,14,.
TGTGCCAGCAGTTATACAGGGAGCTCCTACGAGCAGTACTTC,CASSYTGSSYEQYF,TRBV6-2/TRBV6-3,TRBJ2-7,.,14,.
TGTGCCAGTACCAAAACAGGGGGCACCGGGGAGCTGTTTTTT,CASTKTGGTGELFF,TRBV19,TRBJ2-2,TRBD1,14,.
TGTGCCAGTAGTCACCCGGGACAGGGGGTATCCTACGAGCAGTACTTC,CASSHPGQGVSYEQYF,TRBV19,TRBJ2-7,TRBD1,16,.
TGTGCCAGCAGCCGAACCCTTAGCTCCTACAATGAGCAGTTCTTC,CASSRTLSSYNEQFF,TRBV11-2,TRBJ2-1,.,15,.
TGTGCCAGCAGCCCGACAGGGATCCGCCAGCCCCAGCATTTT,CASSPTGIRQPQHF,TRBV28,TRBJ1-5,TRBD1,14,.
TGCAGCGTCGGAGGTCGGAGGGGGCGAAGCACCGGGGAGCTGTTTTTT,CSVGGRRGRSTGELFF,TRBV29-1,TRBJ2-2,.,16,.
TGTGCCAGCTCACCAAACACAGGGAGGGCTGAAGCTTTCTTT,CASSPNTGRAEAFF,TRBV18,TRBJ1-1,.,14,.
TGTGCCAGCACATCAGCGGGGGGGGGACAGCCCCAGCATTTT,CASTSAGGGQPQHF,TRBV11-3,TRBJ1-5,.,14,.
TGTGCCTGGAGTGCTGGGACAGGGGGACCCGTCTTC,CAWSAGTGGPVF,TRBV30,TRBJ2-4,TRBD1,12,.
TGTGCCAGCAGCTTCAGTTACACTGAAGCTTTCTTT,CASSFSYTEAFF,TRBV11-2,TRBJ1-1,.,12,once
TGTGCCTGGAGTACCGGTGGTTCACCCCTCCACTTT,CAWSTGGSPLHF,TRBV30,TRBJ1-6,.,12,.
TGTGCCACTACATTAGCTAGCGGGGGCCACTCCTACGAGCAGTACTTC,CATTLASGGHSYEQYF,TRBV19,TRBJ2-7,TRBD2,16,.
TGTGCCTGGAGTGGGCCTAGCAGCACAGATACGCAGTATTTT,CAWSGPSSTDTQYF,TRBV30,TRBJ2-3,.,14,once
TGTGCCTGGAGTGTAGGACACCTTAACACTGAAGCTTTCTTT,CAWSVGHLNTEAFF,TRBV30,TRBJ1-1,.,14,.
TGTGCCAGCAGCCAAACTAGCGGGGGGTCCTACAATGAGCAGTTCTTC,CASSQTSGGSYNEQFF,TRBV7-6,TRBJ2-1,TRBD2,16,.
TGCGCCAGCAGCCCGGAGGGGAACCCTCCCCAGCATTTT,CASSPEGNPPQHF,TRBV5-1,TRBJ1-5,.,13,.
TGTGCCAGCAGTTACACAGGGTTCGATGGCTACACCTTC,CASSYTGFDGYTF,TRBV12-3/TRBV12-4,TRBJ1-2,.,13,.
TGCGCCAGCAGCCATACAGAAAACACTGAAGCTTTCTTT,CASSHTENTEAFF,TRBV4-1,TRBJ1-1,.,13,.
TGTGCCAGCTCACCCCGAGGGGGTTCCGGGCCCCAGCATTTT,CASSPRGGSGPQHF,TRBV18,TRBJ1-5,.,14,.
TGTGCCAGCAGCTTACGGGACAGGGTTTTCGATGAGCAGTTCTTC,CASSLRDRVFDEQFF,TRBV7-9,TRBJ2-1,TRBD1,15,.
TGCGCCAGCAGCTTACAGGGGGCGGGCAATCAGCCCCAGCATTTT,CASSLQGAGNQPQHF,TRBV5-1,TRBJ1-5,TRBD1,15,.
TGTGCCAGCAGTAAAAACCGGGATTTTCGCAGCGGCTACACCTTC,CASSKNRDFRSGYTF,TRBV6-5,TRBJ1-2,.,15,.
TGTGCCAGCAGCTTAGCCCGACTAGGTCCAAGGTCCTACGAGCAGTACTTC,CASSLARLGPRSYEQYF,TRBV11-2,TRBJ2-7,.,17,.
TGTGCCAGCAGTGACGGGATGGACAGGGGAGCTTTCTTT,CASSDGMDRGAFF,TRBV2,TRBJ1-1,TRBD1,13,.
TGTGCCAGTAGTATACTAGGTATCCAAGAGACCCAGTACTTC,CASSILGIQETQYF,TRBV19,TRBJ2-5,.,14,.
TGCGCCAGCAGCCAAGTGGGGACAGGGGCCAGCTCCTACAATGAGCAGTTCTTC,CASSQVGTGASSYNEQFF,TRBV4-1,TRBJ2-1,TRBD1,18,.
TGTGCCAGCAGTGAATTATTTAGCGGTGAAAAACTGTTTTTT,CASSELFSGEKLFF,TRBV2,TRBJ1-4,.,14,.
TGTGCTAGTGGTTCCGTAAACCTCATCCGGGAAGCTTTCTTT,CASGSVNLIREAFF,TRBV12-5,TRBJ1-1,.,14,once
TGCGCCAGCAGCGACCGGAGGGAGGGTCGGACAGATACGCAGTATTTT,CASSDRREGRTDTQYF,TRBV5-1,TRBJ2-3,TRBD2,16,.
TGTGCCTGGAGTCAGGACAGGGGCTACGAGCAGTACTTC,CAWSQDRGYEQYF,TRBV30,TRBJ2-7,TRBD1,13,once
TGTGCCTGGAGTCGGGGGGGTAGATGGACTGAAGCTTTCTTT,CAWSRGGRWTEAFF,TRBV30,TRBJ1-1,.,14,.
TGTGCCAGCAGTGATGCGGGGGGGCCGAGTGAGCAGTTCTTC,CASSDAGGPSEQFF,TRBV25-1,TRBJ2-1,TRBD2,14,.
TGTGCCAGCATCCCGGGACAGGGTGGTCAGCCCCAGCATTTT,CASIPGQGGQPQHF,TRBV6-5,TRBJ1-5,TRBD1,14,.
TGTGCCAGCAGCACGACGACTAGCGGGGGGATAAGAGATACGCAGTATTTT,CASSTTTSGGIRDTQYF,TRBV11-2,TRBJ2-3,TRBD2,17,once
TGTGCTAGTGGTTTAGAGGTTAACACTGAAGCTTTCTTT,CASGLEVNTEAFF,TRBV12-5,TRBJ1-1,.,13,.
TGTGCCAGCAGCTTGGCAGGGAACACTGAAGCTTTCTTT,CASSLAGNTEAFF,TRBV7-9,TRBJ1-1,.,13,.
TGTGCCAGCAGCGTAGTTCAGGGACAGCCATCTGGGGCCAACGTCCTGACTTTC,CASSVVQGQPSGANVLTF,TRBV9,TRBJ2-6,TRBD1,18,.
TGTGCCATCAGGGACAAGGACGTAGCCAATTCACCCCTCCACTTT,CAIRDKDVANSPLHF,TRBV10-3,TRBJ1-6,.,15,.
TGTGCCAGCGTTTTACAGGGCAATCAGCCCCAGCATTTT,CASVLQGNQPQHF,TRBV6-5,TRBJ1-5,.,13,once
TGTGCCATCAGGAAACTAGCGGATTCCACAGATACGCAGTATTTT,CAIRKLADSTDTQYF,TRBV10-3,TRBJ2-3,TRBD2,15,.
TGTGCCAGCAGCCTCCTCCAGGGGGGTTTCACAGATACGCAGTATTTT,CASSLLQGGFTDTQYF,TRBV7-9,TRBJ2-3,.,16,.
TGTGCCAGCAGTTCACAAGTACACTATGGCTACACCTTC,CASSSQVHYGYTF,TRBV12-3/TRBV12-4,TRBJ1-2,.,13,.
TGTGCCAGCAGGGACACAGGGATTGATCAGCCCCAGCATTTT,CASRDTGIDQPQHF,TRBV6-5,TRBJ1-5,.,14,.
TGTGCCTGGAACTGGGGCTTAAAGACTGAAGCTTTCTTT,CAWNWGLKTEAFF,TRBV30,TRBJ1-1,.,13,.
TGTGCCAGCAGCTTACTAGCGGGGAGAAACATTCAGTACTTC,CASSLLAGRNIQYF,TRBV5-6,TRBJ2-4,TRBD2,14,.
TGTGCCAGCAGTTTAAGGGGGTATGGCTACACCTTC,CASSLRGYGYTF,TRBV12-3/TRBV12-4,TRBJ1-2,.,12,.
TGTGCCAGCAGTTACACGCGACAGGGCGGTAGCACCATATATTTT,CASSYTRQGGSTIYF,TRBV6-5,TRBJ1-3,TRBD1,15,few